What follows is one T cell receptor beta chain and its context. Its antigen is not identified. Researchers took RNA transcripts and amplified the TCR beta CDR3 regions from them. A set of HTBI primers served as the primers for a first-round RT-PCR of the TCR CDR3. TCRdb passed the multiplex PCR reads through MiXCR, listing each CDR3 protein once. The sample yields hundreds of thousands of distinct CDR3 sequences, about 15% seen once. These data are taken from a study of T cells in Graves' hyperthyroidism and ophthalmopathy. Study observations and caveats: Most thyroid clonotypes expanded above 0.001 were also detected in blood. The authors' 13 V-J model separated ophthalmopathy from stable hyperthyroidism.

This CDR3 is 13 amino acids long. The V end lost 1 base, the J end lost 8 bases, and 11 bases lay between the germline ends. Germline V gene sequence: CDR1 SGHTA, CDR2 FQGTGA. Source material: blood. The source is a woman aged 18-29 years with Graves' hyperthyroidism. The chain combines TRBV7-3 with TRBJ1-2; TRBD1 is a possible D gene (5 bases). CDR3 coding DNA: TGTGCCAGCAGCTTAAAACGGGACGGAGGCTACACCTTC. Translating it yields CASSLKRDGGYTF.